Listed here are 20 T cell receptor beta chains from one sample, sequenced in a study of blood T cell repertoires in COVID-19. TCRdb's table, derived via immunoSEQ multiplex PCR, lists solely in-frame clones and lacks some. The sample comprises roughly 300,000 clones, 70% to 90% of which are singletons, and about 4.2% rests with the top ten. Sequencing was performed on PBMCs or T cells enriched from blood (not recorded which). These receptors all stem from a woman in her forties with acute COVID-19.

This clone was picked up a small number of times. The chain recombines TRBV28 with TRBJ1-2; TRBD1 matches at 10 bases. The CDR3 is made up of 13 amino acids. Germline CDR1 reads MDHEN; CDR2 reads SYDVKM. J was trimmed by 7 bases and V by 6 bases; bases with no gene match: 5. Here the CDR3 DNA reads TGTGCCAGCAGGTCCGGGACAGGGGCTGGCTACACCTTC. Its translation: CASRSGTGAGYTF.

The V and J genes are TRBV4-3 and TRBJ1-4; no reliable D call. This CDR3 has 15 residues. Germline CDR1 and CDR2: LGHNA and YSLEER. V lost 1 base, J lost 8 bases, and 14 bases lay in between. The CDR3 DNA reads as TGCGCCAGCAGCCAAGGGGAGGCAGGCCTGGAAAAACTGTTTTTT. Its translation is CASSQGEAGLEKLFF.

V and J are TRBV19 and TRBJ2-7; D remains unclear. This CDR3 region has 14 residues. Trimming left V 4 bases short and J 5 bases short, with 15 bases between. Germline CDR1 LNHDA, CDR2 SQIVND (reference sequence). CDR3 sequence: CASSSRLPWDEQYF. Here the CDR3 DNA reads TGTGCCAGTAGTAGCCGACTCCCTTGGGACGAGCAGTACTTC.

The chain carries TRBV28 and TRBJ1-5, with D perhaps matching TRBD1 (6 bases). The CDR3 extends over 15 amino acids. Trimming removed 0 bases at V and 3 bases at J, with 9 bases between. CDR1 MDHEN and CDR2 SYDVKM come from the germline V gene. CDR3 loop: CASSLWRDNNQPQHF. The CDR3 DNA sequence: TGTGCCAGCAGTTTATGGAGGGACAACAATCAGCCCCAGCATTTT.

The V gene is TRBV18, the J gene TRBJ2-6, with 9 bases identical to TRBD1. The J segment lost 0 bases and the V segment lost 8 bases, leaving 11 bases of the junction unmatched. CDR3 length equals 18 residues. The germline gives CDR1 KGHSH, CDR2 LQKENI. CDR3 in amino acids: CASTNDRGGFSGANVLTF. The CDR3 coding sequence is TGTGCCAGCACCAATGACAGGGGGGGATTCTCTGGGGCCAACGTCCTGACTTTC.

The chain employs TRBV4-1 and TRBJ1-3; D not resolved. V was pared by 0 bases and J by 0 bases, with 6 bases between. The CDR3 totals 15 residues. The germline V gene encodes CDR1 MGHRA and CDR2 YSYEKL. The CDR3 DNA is TGCGCCAGCAGCCAAGATAGTAGCTCTGGAAACACCATATATTTT. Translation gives CASSQDSSSGNTIYF.

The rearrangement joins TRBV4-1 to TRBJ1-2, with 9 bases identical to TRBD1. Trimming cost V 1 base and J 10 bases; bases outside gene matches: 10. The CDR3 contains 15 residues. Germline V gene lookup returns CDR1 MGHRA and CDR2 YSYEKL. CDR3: CASSQGDRDFPSYTF. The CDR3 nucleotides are TGCGCCAGCAGCCAAGGGGACAGGGACTTCCCATCCTACACCTTC.

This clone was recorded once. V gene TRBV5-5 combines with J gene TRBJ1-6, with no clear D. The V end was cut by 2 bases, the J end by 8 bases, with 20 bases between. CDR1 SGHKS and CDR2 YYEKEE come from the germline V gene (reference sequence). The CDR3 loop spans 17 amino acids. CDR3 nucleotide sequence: TGTGCCAGCAGCTTACTTGGTCGCGGCCTTATTTATTCACCCCTCCACTTT. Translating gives CASSLLGRGLIYSPLHF.

Here the CDR3 reads CASSPEGRNYGYTF. Written as DNA, the CDR3 is TGTGCCAGCAGCCCCGAGGGCAGAAACTATGGCTACACCTTC. The chain carries TRBV9 and TRBJ1-2; D is uncertain. The CDR3 has 14 residues. CDR1 is SGDLS, CDR2 YYNGEE, per germline. V lost 4 bases, J lost 2 bases, and 12 bases lay in between.

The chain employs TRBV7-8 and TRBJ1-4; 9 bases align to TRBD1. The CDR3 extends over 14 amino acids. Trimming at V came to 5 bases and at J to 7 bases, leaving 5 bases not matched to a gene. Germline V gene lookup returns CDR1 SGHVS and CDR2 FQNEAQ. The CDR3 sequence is CASSLDRGSEKLFF. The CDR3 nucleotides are TGTGCCAGCAGCCTGGACAGGGGTTCTGAAAAACTGTTTTTT.

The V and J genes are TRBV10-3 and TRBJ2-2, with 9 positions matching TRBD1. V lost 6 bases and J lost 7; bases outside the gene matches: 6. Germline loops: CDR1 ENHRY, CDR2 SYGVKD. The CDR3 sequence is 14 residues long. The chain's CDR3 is CAIRGGQGGGELFF. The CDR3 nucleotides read TGTGCCATCAGAGGGGGACAGGGCGGCGGGGAGCTGTTTTTT.

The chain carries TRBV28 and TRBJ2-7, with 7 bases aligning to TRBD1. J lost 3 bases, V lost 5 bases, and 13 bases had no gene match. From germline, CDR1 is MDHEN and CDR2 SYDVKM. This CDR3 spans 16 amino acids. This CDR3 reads CASSPWATGKNYEQYF. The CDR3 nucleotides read TGTGCCAGCAGTCCCTGGGCGACAGGGAAGAACTACGAGCAGTACTTC. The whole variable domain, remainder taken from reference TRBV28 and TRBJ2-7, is DVKVTQSSRYLVKRTGEKVFLECVQDMDHENMFWYRQDPGLGLRLIYFSYDVKMKEKGDIPEGYSVSREKKERFSLILESASTNQTSMYLCASSPWATGKNYEQYFGPGTRLTVT.

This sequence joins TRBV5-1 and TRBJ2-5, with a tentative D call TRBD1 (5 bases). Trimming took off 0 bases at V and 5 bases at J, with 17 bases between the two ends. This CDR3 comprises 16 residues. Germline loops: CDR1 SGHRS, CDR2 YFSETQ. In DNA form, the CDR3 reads TGCGCCAGCAGCTTGGGGGCGCAGGGATCCAGGGAGACCCAGTACTTC. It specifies CASSLGAQGSRETQYF.

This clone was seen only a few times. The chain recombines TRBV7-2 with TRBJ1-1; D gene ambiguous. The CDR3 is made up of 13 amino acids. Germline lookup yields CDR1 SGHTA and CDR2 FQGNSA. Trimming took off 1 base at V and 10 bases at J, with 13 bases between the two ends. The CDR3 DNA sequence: TGTGCCAGCAGCTTAGTCCTCGCGGGGTCAGCTTTCTTT. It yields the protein CASSLVLAGSAFF.

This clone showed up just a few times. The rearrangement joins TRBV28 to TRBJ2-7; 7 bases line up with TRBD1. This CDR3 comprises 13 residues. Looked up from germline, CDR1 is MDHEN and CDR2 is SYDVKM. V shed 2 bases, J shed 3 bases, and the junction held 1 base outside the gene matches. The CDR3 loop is CASSLTGDYEQYF. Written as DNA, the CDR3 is TGTGCCAGCAGTTTAACAGGGGACTACGAGCAGTACTTC. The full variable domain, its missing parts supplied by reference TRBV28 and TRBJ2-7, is DVKVTQSSRYLVKRTGEKVFLECVQDMDHENMFWYRQDPGLGLRLIYFSYDVKMKEKGDIPEGYSVSREKKERFSLILESASTNQTSMYLCASSLTGDYEQYFGPGTRLTVT.

The CDR3 DNA sequence: TGTGCCAGCAGCGTAGGGCCGGGACTAGGGTACAATGAGCAGTTCTTC. As protein: CASSVGPGLGYNEQFF. J is TRBJ2-1 and V is TRBV9, with TRBD2 matching 8 bases. Unmatched junction bases numbered 6, after V lost 0 bases and J lost 4 bases. The CDR3 runs 16 residues. Germline V CDR1 and CDR2: SGDLS, YYNGEE.

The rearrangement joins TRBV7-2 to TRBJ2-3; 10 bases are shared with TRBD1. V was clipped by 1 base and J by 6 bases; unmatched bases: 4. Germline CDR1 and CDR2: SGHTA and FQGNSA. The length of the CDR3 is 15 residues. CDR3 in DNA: TGTGCCAGCAGCTTAGGACAGGGGGCTTTGGATACGCAGTATTTT. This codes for CASSLGQGALDTQYF.

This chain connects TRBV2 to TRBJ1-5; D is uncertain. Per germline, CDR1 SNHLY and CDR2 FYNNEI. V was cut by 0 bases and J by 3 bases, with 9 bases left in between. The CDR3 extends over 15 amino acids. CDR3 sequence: CASSEATVNNQPQHF. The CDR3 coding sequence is TGTGCCAGCAGTGAAGCCACAGTAAACAATCAGCCCCAGCATTTT.

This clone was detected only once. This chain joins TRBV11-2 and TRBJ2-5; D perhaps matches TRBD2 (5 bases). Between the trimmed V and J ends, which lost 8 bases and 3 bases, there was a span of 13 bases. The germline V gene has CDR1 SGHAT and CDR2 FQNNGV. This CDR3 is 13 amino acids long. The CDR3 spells CASGDRGKETQYF. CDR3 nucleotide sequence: TGTGCCAGCGGGGATCGGGGAAAAGAGACCCAGTACTTC.

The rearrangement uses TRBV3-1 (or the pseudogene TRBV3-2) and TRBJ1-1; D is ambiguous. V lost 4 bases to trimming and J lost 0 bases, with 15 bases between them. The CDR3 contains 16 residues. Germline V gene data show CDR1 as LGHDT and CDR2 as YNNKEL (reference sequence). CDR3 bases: TGTGCCAGCAGCCTCCGGGTCCCTAACATGAACACTGAAGCTTTCTTT. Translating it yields CASSLRVPNMNTEAFF.